This TCR beta chain was sequenced in a study of T cells in Graves' hyperthyroidism and ophthalmopathy. Overall study results and limits: Blood also held most thyroid clonotypes expanded beyond 0.001.

Germline CDR1 reads LNHDA; CDR2 reads SQIVND (reference sequence). There are 13 residues in the CDR3. Deletions cut 1 base from V and 5 bases from J, with 8 bases between. TCR beta CDR3 regions were amplified from RNA transcripts. In the first-round RT-PCR of the TCR CDR3, the HTBI primer set was used. TCRdb recomputed calls from the multiplex PCR reads with MiXCR, one row per CDR3 protein. The sample has approximately 430,000 distinct CDR3 sequences, around 14% seen once. This clonotype was counted at least ten times. Its matching antigen is unknown. Sequencing was performed on blood. This receptor was obtained from a woman aged 18-29 years with Graves' hyperthyroidism. The rearrangement links TRBV19 to TRBJ1-2; TRBD1 might be the D (5 bases). Here the CDR3 reads CASSIVPGYGYTF. The DNA for the CDR3 is TGTGCCAGTAGTATAGTACCAGGGTATGGCTACACCTTC.